Listed here are 14 T cell receptor beta chains from one sample, sequenced in a study of T cell responses to AZD1222 COVID-19 vaccine. Some clones are missing from TCRdb's copy, which holds only in-frame ones; the method was immunoSEQ multiplex PCR. The sample carries 210,000 or so clones, roughly 91% recorded once. The source was peripheral blood, collected on day 0 of MenACWY control vaccination. Every receptor here comes from an adult in good health.

V gene TRBV6-4 combines with J gene TRBJ2-2; the D gene is possibly TRBD1 (7 bases). The CDR3 loop spans 16 amino acids. Germline values: CDR1 MRHNA, CDR2 SNTAGT. V was pared by 6 bases and J by 3 bases, with 17 bases between. The CDR3 region is CASRKEGAIHTGELFF. The CDR3 coding sequence is TGTGCCAGCAGAAAGGAGGGGGCCATACACACCGGGGAGCTGTTTTTT.

This chain joins TRBV5-4 and TRBJ1-1, with 10 bases matching TRBD1. Germline CDR1 is SGHNT and CDR2 is YYREEE (reference sequence). After removal of 4 bases from V and 1 base from J, the junction contained 1 base not matched to a gene. CDR3 length: 14 amino acids. CDR3 sequence (DNA): TGTGCCAGCAGCAGGGACAGGGGGAACACTGAAGCTTTCTTT. Amino acid sequence: CASSRDRGNTEAFF.

The V call is TRBV5-4, the J call TRBJ2-3; 7 bases are a match to TRBD2. V gave up 4 bases and J gave up 2 bases; unmatched junction bases: 7. Germline CDR1 and CDR2: SGHNT and YYREEE (reference sequence). The CDR3 spans 15 residues. This CDR3 reads CASSHSGGSTDTQYF. The DNA for the CDR3 is TGTGCCAGCAGCCACTCCGGGGGGTCCACAGATACGCAGTATTTT. Variable domain in full (rest from reference TRBV5-4 and TRBJ2-3): ETGVTQSPTHLIKTRGQQVTLRCSSQSGHNTVSWYQQALGQGPQFIFQYYREEENGRGNFPPRFSGLQFPNYSSELNVNALELDDSALYLCASSHSGGSTDTQYFGPGTRLTVL.

The chain recombines TRBV4-1 with TRBJ2-7, with unresolved D. This CDR3 is 11 amino acids long. The V end lost 4 bases, the J end lost 3 bases, and 4 bases lay between the germline ends. Germline V gene lookup returns CDR1 MGHRA and CDR2 YSYEKL. The CDR3 spells CASSPVYEQYF. The CDR3 DNA reads as TGCGCCAGCAGCCCCGTCTACGAGCAGTACTTC.

The chain is built from TRBV2 and TRBJ1-2; D gene ambiguous. This CDR3 spans 15 amino acids. Trimming removed 0 bases from V and 5 bases from J, with 13 bases in between. Germline V gene lookup returns CDR1 SNHLY and CDR2 FYNNEI. The CDR3 is CASSEAPAASYGYTF. CDR3 DNA sequence: TGTGCCAGCAGTGAAGCGCCGGCAGCCTCGTATGGCTACACCTTC.

The CDR3 protein is CASSEYRGGAEAFF. The CDR3 DNA reads as TGTGCCAGCAGTGAATACAGGGGCGGAGCTGAAGCTTTCTTT. The rearrangement uses TRBV6-1 and TRBJ1-1, with TRBD1 matching 7 bases. The germline V gene has CDR1 MNHNS and CDR2 SASEGT. The CDR3 has 14 residues. V was pared by 2 bases and J by 6 bases, with 6 bases of the junction left unmatched.

V gene TRBV24-1 combines with J gene TRBJ2-7; D unclear. Germline V CDR1 and CDR2: KGHDR, SFDVKD. V was cut by 4 bases and J by 3 bases, with 3 bases left in between. The CDR3 runs 11 residues. The CDR3 reads CATSDGYEQYF. The DNA of the CDR3 is TGTGCCACCAGTGACGGCTACGAGCAGTACTTC.

The chain links TRBV6-5 to TRBJ1-2; D ambiguous. CDR3 size: 13 residues. From germline, CDR1 is MNHEY and CDR2 SVGAGI. V shed 4 bases and J shed 6 bases, with 12 bases lying between them. The CDR3 sequence: CASSSGGGNGYTF. DNA for the CDR3: TGTGCCAGCAGTTCCGGAGGAGGGAATGGCTACACCTTC.

The rearrangement links TRBV3-1 (or the pseudogene TRBV3-2) to TRBJ2-3; no definite D call. The CDR3 consists of 12 residues. Looked up from germline, CDR1 is LGHDT and CDR2 is YNNKEL (reference sequence). V lost 5 bases to trimming and J lost 5 bases, with 8 bases between them. CDR3 protein: CASSETGDTQYF. CDR3 bases: TGTGCCAGCAGCGAGACCGGAGATACGCAGTATTTT.

The J gene is TRBJ2-1, the V gene TRBV11-2, with 11 bases aligning to TRBD2. CDR1 is SGHAT and CDR2 is FQNNGV in the germline V gene. The V and J ends lost 5 bases and 7 bases, in that order; junction bases with no gene match: 10. The CDR3 is made up of 16 amino acids. The CDR3 sequence: CASSAILAGVGNEQFF. CDR3 in DNA: TGTGCCAGCAGCGCCATACTAGCGGGGGTAGGGAATGAGCAGTTCTTC.

The chain couples TRBV28 to TRBJ2-3; the D is unclear. The CDR3 runs to 16 residues. Germline loops: CDR1 MDHEN, CDR2 SYDVKM. V shed 5 bases and J shed 6 bases, with 21 bases lying between them. The CDR3 nucleotides are TGTGCCAGCAGTGGTAGGACGGTAGCCCCCCGGGATACGCAGTATTTT. It specifies CASSGRTVAPRDTQYF.

J is TRBJ2-2 and V is TRBV5-6, with 7 bases lining up with TRBD1. The CDR3 is made up of 16 amino acids. J gave up 5 bases and V 6 bases, and 13 bases lay outside the gene matches. Germline V gives CDR1 SGHDT, CDR2 YYEEEE. CDR3 in amino acids: CASIQIKGAATGELFF. The CDR3 bases are TGTGCCAGCATCCAGATAAAGGGGGCAGCTACCGGGGAGCTGTTTTTT.

The genes are TRBV19 and TRBJ2-3; 8 bases fit TRBD1. Germline assignment: CDR1 LNHDA and CDR2 SQIVND (reference sequence). Trimming cost V 3 bases and J 2 bases; bases outside gene matches: 7. There are 16 residues in the CDR3. In DNA form, the CDR3 reads TGTGCCAGTAGTATGAGCGACAGGGGAGTCACAGATACGCAGTATTTT. It specifies CASSMSDRGVTDTQYF.

The chain uses TRBV2 and TRBJ1-1; the D gene is possibly TRBD1 (6 bases). Trimming cost V 5 bases and J 0 bases, with 22 bases left between them. The CDR3 covers 18 residues. Germline lookup yields CDR1 SNHLY and CDR2 FYNNEI. The CDR3 sequence: CASSKTGLLPLMNTEAFF. CDR3 in DNA: TGTGCCAGCAGTAAGACAGGCCTCCTACCCCTTATGAACACTGAAGCTTTCTTT.